Listed here are 20 T cell receptor beta chains from one sample, sequenced in a study of blood T cells in healthy people across ages. With a J-beta primer mix and a sample-barcoded 5' primer, a second PCR ran roughly 7 to 11 cycles. TCRdb ran MiXCR on the 5' RACE reads and lists one entry per CDR3 protein. The data show some 1.4 million distinct CDR3 sequences, approximately 40% seen once. Material: blood. The receptors were gathered from a woman between 18 and 30 years old in good health.

On this clonotype: A junction boundary mismatches the germline segment, possibly from a read error. V and J are TRBV27 and TRBJ2-6; no definite D call. Per germline, CDR1 MNHEY and CDR2 SMNVEV (reference sequence). The CDR3 covers 14 residues. The DNA for the CDR3 is TGTGCCAGCAGTAGTCTCTCTGTGGCCAACGTCCTGACTTTC. This encodes CASSSLSVANVLTF.

This clonotype appeared many times. V is TRBV5-1 and J is TRBJ2-3; 11 bases match TRBD2. J gave up 2 bases and V 0 bases, and 2 bases lay outside the gene matches. Germline V gives CDR1 SGHRS, CDR2 YFSETQ. This CDR3 region has 16 residues. Here the CDR3 DNA reads TGCGCCAGCAGCTTGGGGACTAGCGGGTTCACAGATACGCAGTATTTT. It is translated as CASSLGTSGFTDTQYF.

This rearrangement joins TRBV20-1 to TRBJ1-1; 7 bases agree with TRBD1. This CDR3 has 13 residues. After removal of 7 bases from V and 2 bases from J, the junction contained 7 bases not matched to a gene. The V gene's germline CDR1 is DFQATT and CDR2 SNEGSKA (reference sequence). The CDR3 spells CSGGRGGNTEAFF. CDR3 nucleotides: TGCAGTGGGGGGCGAGGGGGCAACACTGAAGCTTTCTTT.

The J gene is TRBJ2-7, the V gene TRBV6-2 or TRBV6-3; D not certain. V gave up 2 bases and J gave up 3 bases, with 11 bases separating them. Germline V gene lookup returns CDR1 MNHEY and CDR2 SVGEGT. The CDR3 has 14 amino acids. CDR3 amino acids: CASSYPEHYYEQYF. The CDR3 coding sequence is TGTGCCAGCAGTTACCCCGAACATTACTACGAGCAGTACTTC.

J is TRBJ2-7 and V is TRBV4-2; 7 nucleotides agree with TRBD2. The CDR3 sequence is 16 residues long. V dropped 3 bases and J dropped 2; count of bases not matched to a gene: 10. Germline V CDR1 and CDR2: LGHNA, YNFKEQ. The chain's CDR3 is CASSQDLAGPTYEQYF. As DNA, the CDR3 is TGTGCCAGCAGCCAGGACTTAGCGGGCCCGACCTACGAGCAGTACTTC.

This clonotype was seen more than once but under ten times. The chain links TRBV29-1 to TRBJ1-5; the D is unclear. CDR3 length: 12 amino acids. V dropped 4 bases and J dropped 3 bases, with 7 bases sitting between them. CDR1 SQVTM and CDR2 ANQGSEA come from the germline V gene. The chain's CDR3 is CSVGQLNQPQHF. CDR3 DNA sequence: TGCAGCGTTGGACAACTCAATCAGCCCCAGCATTTT. Supplemented by reference TRBV29-1 and TRBJ1-5, the full variable domain reads SAVISQKPSRDICQRGTSLTIQCQVDSQVTMMFWYRQQPGQSLTLIATANQGSEATYESGFVIDKFPISRPNLTFSTLTVSNMSPEDSSIYLCSVGQLNQPQHFGDGTRLSIL.

Of note for this clonotype: A junction end diverges from the germline sequence, so it may reflect a read error. V gene TRBV7-2 combines with J gene TRBJ1-2; D remains ambiguous. Germline lookup yields CDR1 SGHTA and CDR2 FQGNSA. There are 13 residues in the CDR3. CDR3 protein: CASSPRENYCYTF. CDR3 bases: TGTGCCAGCAGCCCCCGGGAAAACTATTGCTACACCTTC.

This clonotype was detected many times. V gene TRBV5-1 combines with J gene TRBJ1-2; D might be TRBD1 (5 bases). The germline CDR1 and CDR2 sequences are SGHRS and YFSETQ. The V gene lost 0 bases and the J gene lost 8 bases, with 8 bases spanning the gap. The CDR3 is 12 amino acids. The CDR3 bases are TGCGCCAGCAGCTTGGACCGGGACGGCTACACCTTC. Translation: CASSLDRDGYTF.

The chain carries TRBV2 and TRBJ2-7, with D tentatively TRBD2 (5 bases). V shed 2 bases and J shed 3 bases, with 14 bases lying between them. Germline loops: CDR1 SNHLY, CDR2 FYNNEI. CDR3 length equals 15 residues. The CDR3 sequence is CASSEYTRADYEQYF. The CDR3 coding sequence is TGTGCCAGCAGTGAATATACGCGGGCAGACTACGAGCAGTACTTC.

The chain is built from TRBV20-1 and TRBJ2-4, with 9 bases lining up with TRBD2. TRBJ2-7 explains the end of the DNA better; the J call may be wrong. Germline lookup yields CDR1 DFQATT and CDR2 SNEGSKA (reference sequence). The CDR3 has 14 residues. In DNA form, the CDR3 reads TGCAGTGCCCGACAAAGCGGGGGGTACTACGAGCAGTACTTC. This translates into CSARQSGGYYEQYF.

The chain couples TRBV20-1 to TRBJ2-3; D gene ambiguous. Trimming left V 4 bases short and J 7 bases short, with 15 bases between. The CDR3 sequence is 13 residues long. Germline-derived CDR1 and CDR2 are DFQATT and SNEGSKA (reference sequence). The CDR3 DNA follows: TGCAGTGCTATAAACCTGGGCTCCAATACGCAGTATTTT. Translated, it gives CSAINLGSNTQYF.

J is TRBJ1-5 and V is TRBV6-4, with a weak D call TRBD1 (5 bases). CDR1 and CDR2 from the germline V gene are MRHNA and SNTAGT. V was pared by 3 bases and J by 7 bases, with 13 bases between. This CDR3 comprises 14 residues. This chain's CDR3 is CASSEVGARQPQHF. DNA for the CDR3: TGTGCCAGCAGTGAAGTAGGGGCCCGGCAGCCCCAGCATTTT.

This clonotype was detected once. Germline is not matched at one junction end, which may reflect a read error. The chain employs TRBV6-1 and TRBJ1-5, with 8 nucleotides matching TRBD1. CDR3 length equals 15 residues. Per germline, CDR1 MNHNS and CDR2 SASEGT. CDR3 region: CASSARHRGNQPQNF. CDR3 DNA: TGTGCCAGCAGTGCCAGACACAGGGGGAATCAGCCCCAGAATTTT.

The table lists this clonotype with a few counts. In nucleotides, the CDR3 is TGTGCCAGCAGCTTAGGAGGTGGGGGTTATGGTGAGCAGTTCTTC. It yields the protein CASSLGGGGYGEQFF. The rearrangement links TRBV7-6 to TRBJ2-1, with D possibly called TRBD1 or TRBD2 (5 bases each). This CDR3 is built from 15 residues. V was shortened by 1 base and J by 9 bases, with 16 bases between the two germline ends. Germline V gene data show CDR1 as SGHVS and CDR2 as FNYEAQ. Looking up the rest from reference TRBV7-6 and TRBJ2-1 gives the full variable domain: GAGVSQSPRYKVTKRGQDVALRCDPISGHVSLYWYRQALGQGPEFLTYFNYEAQQDKSGLPNDRFSAERPEGSISTLTIQRTEQRDSAMYRCASSLGGGGYGEQFFGPGTRLTVL.

The CDR3 coding sequence is TGTGCCACCAGCAGAGATAGAGGTTCAAAGGGGAATGAGCAGTTCTTC. Its translation: CATSRDRGSKGNEQFF. The chain combines TRBV15 with TRBJ2-1, with D possibly being TRBD1 (5 bases). Germline CDR1 LNHNV, CDR2 YYDKDF (reference sequence). Trimming removed 0 bases from V and 7 bases from J, with 16 bases in between. The CDR3 extends over 16 amino acids.

CDR3 DNA sequence: TGCGCCAGCAGCTCCCGGGACAGGGCAAACACTGAAGCTTTCTTT. Amino acid sequence: CASSSRDRANTEAFF. The chain recombines TRBV5-1 with TRBJ1-1; TRBD1 matches 9 bases. There are 15 residues in the CDR3. V was pared by 3 bases and J by 2 bases, with 5 bases of the junction left unmatched. Germline values: CDR1 SGHRS, CDR2 YFSETQ.

This clonotype has only a few counts. The J gene is TRBJ2-1, the V gene TRBV6-1, with D maybe TRBD2 (6 bases). Trimming shortened V by 1 base and J by 13 bases, and 11 bases separated the two germline ends. Germline values: CDR1 MNHNS, CDR2 SASEGT. This CDR3 is 12 amino acids long. This chain's CDR3 is CASSEGGEVQFF. The CDR3 DNA follows: TGTGCCAGCAGTGAAGGGGGGGAGGTTCAGTTCTTC.

This chain links TRBV28 with TRBJ2-3; either TRBD1 or TRBD2 may supply D (5 bases each). CDR1 is MDHEN and CDR2 is SYDVKM in the germline V gene. This CDR3 spans 15 amino acids. V shed 4 bases and J shed 6 bases, with 17 bases lying between them. The CDR3 DNA is TGTGCCAGCAGTTCCCTGGGACCCAACTCGGATACGCAGTATTTT. Translating it yields CASSSLGPNSDTQYF.

V and J are TRBV29-1 and TRBJ2-5; D is uncertain. The CDR3 is made up of 12 amino acids. V was pared by 0 bases and J by 13 bases, with 15 bases between. In germline, CDR1 is SQVTM, CDR2 ANQGSEA. CDR3 bases: TGCAGCGTTGAAGATTCAGTTTACGAGCTGTACTTC. It yields the protein CSVEDSVYELYF.

The genes are TRBV10-3 and TRBJ2-3, with 7 nucleotides matching TRBD2. Trimming removed 1 base from V and 0 bases from J; junction bases left unmatched: 10. Germline CDR1 reads ENHRY; CDR2 reads SYGVKD. The CDR3 consists of 18 residues. CDR3 coding DNA: TGTGCCATCAGTGAGTTTGGGCTAGCGGCACTTAGCACAGATACGCAGTATTTT. This codes for CAISEFGLAALSTDTQYF.